This TCR beta chain was recovered during a study of shared clonotypes between healthy human individuals. Looking at the study overall: Donors had three CD4 naive, three CD4 memory, two CD8 naive and one CD8 memory plate apiece.

150 to 250 ng DNA, 30,000 to 35,000 T cell genomes, went into each sorted-subset replicate PCR. Original handling: There were no quality scores in the junction-only immunoSEQ sequences, so filtering differed. Data came from immunoSEQ multiplex PCR; TCRdb stores just in-frame clones and leaves some out. V, J and clone size are taken as reported in that table, and D and trimming were inferred from the DNA itself. The sample includes about 2.5 million clones, about nine tenths seen only once; the top ten take approximately 0.39%. To note about this clone: Its antigen is unidentified.

Whole-study findings and limits: On the whole, naive subsets had larger estimated richness than memory subsets had.

Germline lookup yields CDR1 LNHDA and CDR2 SQIVND (reference sequence). The CDR3 spans 16 residues. The V gene lost 4 bases and the J gene lost 2 bases, with 16 bases spanning the gap. The chain carries TRBV19 and TRBJ2-3; no clear D. The clonotype comes from a man between 18 and 29 years old in good health. Some clones in this sample may be carry-over from other donors' samples. The sample taken for sequencing was naive CD4+ T cells from PBMCs. The subset was: CD45RA+ positively selected. The DNA for the CDR3 is TGTGCCAGTAGTACCCCCACTGGAGACGACACAGATACGCAGTATTTT. It codes for CASSTPTGDDTDTQYF.